The next 25 T cell receptor beta chains were all read from a single sample in a study of neoadjuvant nivolumab and ipilimumab in lung cancer. Profiling relied on immunoSEQ multiplex PCR, and the TCRdb table lists in-frame clones only, not all of them. Among around 21,000 clones listed, 82% were seen once. Sequencing was performed on peripheral blood, taken before neoadjuvant nivolumab, alone or with ipilimumab. The source of these receptors is an adult with non-small cell lung cancer.

In its sample, this clone was seen once. This chain connects TRBV11-2 to TRBJ1-1, with D unresolved. The CDR3 runs to 15 residues. CDR1 and CDR2 from the germline V gene are SGHAT and FQNNGV. V lost 2 bases and J lost 5, with 15 bases in between. The DNA for the CDR3 is TGTGCCAGCAGCTTAATCATCTCTATGGGGACTGAAGCTTTCTTT. As protein: CASSLIISMGTEAFF.

V is TRBV6-1 and J is TRBJ2-7; D is possibly TRBD2 (7 bases). The CDR3 extends over 14 amino acids. Between the trimmed V and J ends, which lost 0 bases and 3 bases, there was a span of 9 bases. Germline V lookup: CDR1 MNHNS, CDR2 SASEGT. The CDR3 region is CASSEAGGDYEQYF. The CDR3 DNA reads TGTGCCAGCAGTGAAGCAGGGGGGGACTACGAGCAGTACTTC.

The chain uses TRBV30 and TRBJ2-7; the D is unclear. Germline CDR1 and CDR2: GTSNPN and SVGIG (reference sequence). The CDR3 contains 13 residues. V was clipped by 5 bases and J by 7 bases, with 18 bases between them. This CDR3 is CAWGRASVREQYF. CDR3 in DNA: TGTGCCTGGGGTCGAGCTTCGGTCCGGGAGCAGTACTTC. Full variable domain (rest looked up from reference TRBV30 and TRBJ2-7): SQTIHQWPATLVQPVGSPLSLECTVEGTSNPNLYWYRQAAGRGLQLLFYSVGIGQISSEVPQNLSASRPQDRQFILSSKKLLLSDSGFYLCAWGRASVREQYFGPGTRLTVT.

The chain couples TRBV11-2 to TRBJ1-4, with D possibly being TRBD1 (5 bases). V gave up 3 bases and J gave up 5 bases, with 10 bases separating them. This CDR3 spans 14 amino acids. Germline values: CDR1 SGHAT, CDR2 FQNNGV. The CDR3 coding sequence is TGTGCCAGCAGCTTGGGGGGAAGAAATGAAAAACTGTTTTTT. Its translation: CASSLGGRNEKLFF.

Only one count was recorded for this clone. V usage is TRBV5-1 and J usage is TRBJ2-7; possible D gene TRBD2, 5 bases. There are 15 residues in the CDR3. The V gene's germline CDR1 is SGHRS and CDR2 YFSETQ. V dropped 0 bases and J dropped 4 bases, with 14 bases sitting between them. The CDR3 bases are TGCGCCAGCAGCTTGGATAGTAGCGCAAAATACGAGCAGTACTTC. Translating it yields CASSLDSSAKYEQYF.

This sequence joins TRBV29-1 and TRBJ2-7; weak D call: TRBD1 (5 bases). The CDR3 runs to 14 residues. V shed 4 bases and J shed 4 bases, with 17 bases lying between them. Germline V gene data show CDR1 as SQVTM and CDR2 as ANQGSEA. CDR3 sequence: CSVVFAGFSYEQYF. CDR3 nucleotides: TGCAGCGTTGTGTTTGCAGGGTTTAGTTACGAGCAGTACTTC.

The chain has TRBV12-1 and TRBJ1-5; the D call TRBD1 from the table was never checked on the DNA. TRBV12-1 is labeled a pseudogene. The CDR3 consists of 16 residues. The CDR3 loop reads CASSFALTGSDQPQHF. The DNA for the CDR3 is TGTGCCAGCAGCTTTGCGCTAACAGGGAGCGATCAGCCCCAGCATTTT.

The rearrangement links TRBV5-1 to TRBJ1-5, with TRBD1 identical over 7 bases. With 0 bases clipped from V and 0 bases from J, the junction kept 0 bases outside the gene matches. This CDR3 contains 15 residues. CDR1 SGHRS and CDR2 YFSETQ come from the germline V gene. CDR3 amino acids: CASSLGDSSNQPQHF. The CDR3 DNA reads as TGCGCCAGCAGCTTGGGGGACAGTAGCAATCAGCCCCAGCATTTT.

This clone turned up a few times. The V and J genes are TRBV6-5 and TRBJ1-2, with D tentatively TRBD1 (5 bases). With 0 bases removed from V and 4 bases from J, the gap between germline ends came to 6 bases. The CDR3 consists of 13 residues. Germline CDR1 is MNHEY and CDR2 is SVGAGI. CDR3 bases: TGTGCCAGCAGTTACTCGACAGCCTATGGCTACACCTTC. Translated, it gives CASSYSTAYGYTF.

The V gene is TRBV30, the J gene TRBJ2-1; D gene ambiguous. Germline V gives CDR1 GTSNPN, CDR2 SVGIG (reference sequence). The CDR3 length is 13 residues. V gave up 3 bases and J gave up 9 bases, with 15 bases separating them. The DNA of the CDR3 is TGTGCCTGGAGGGGTGGATTTTACGGTGAGCAGTTCTTC. Translated: CAWRGGFYGEQFF.

The chain is built from TRBV7-9 and TRBJ2-1; tentatively, D is TRBD1 or TRBD2 (5 bases each). The V gene's germline CDR1 is SEHNR and CDR2 FQNEAQ (reference sequence). V was pared by 2 bases and J by 3 bases, with 11 bases between. The CDR3 is 15 amino acids. The CDR3: CASSLMRGIYNEQFF. The CDR3 nucleotides read TGTGCCAGCAGCTTAATGAGGGGCATCTACAATGAGCAGTTCTTC. The variable domain in full, completed from reference TRBV7-9 and TRBJ2-1, reads DTGVSQNPRHKITKRGQNVTFRCDPISEHNRLYWYRQTLGQGPEFLTYFQNEAQLEKSRLLSDRFSAERPKGSFSTLEIQRTEQGDSAMYLCASSLMRGIYNEQFFGPGTRLTVL.

On this clone: The junction does not match germline at one end; this may be a read error. The chain has TRBV2 and TRBJ1-1; 7 nucleotides agree with TRBD1. The CDR3 totals 15 residues. Germline CDR1 is SNHLY and CDR2 is FYNNEI. Here the CDR3 reads CASGDRAAVNTEAFF. The CDR3 nucleotides are TGTGCCAGCGGTGACAGGGCAGCAGTGAACACTGAAGCTTTCTTT.

The table lists this clone with a count of one. V and J are TRBV5-4 and TRBJ1-1, with 8 positions matching TRBD1. The CDR3 loop spans 14 amino acids. Germline V gene lookup returns CDR1 SGHNT and CDR2 YYREEE (reference sequence). Trimming took 0 bases from V and 6 from J; bases not matched to a gene: 4. The CDR3 sequence: CASSLGTGSAEAFF. CDR3 DNA: TGTGCCAGCAGCTTGGGGACAGGGTCGGCTGAAGCTTTCTTT.

The J gene is TRBJ1-1, the V gene TRBV14; D is unresolved. Trimming left V 2 bases short and J 0 bases short, with 13 bases between. The CDR3 covers 16 residues. Germline loops: CDR1 SGHDN, CDR2 FVKESK. DNA for the CDR3: TGTGCCAGCAGCCAAAAGTATTTGACGATGAACACTGAAGCTTTCTTT. It codes for CASSQKYLTMNTEAFF.

The gene calls are TRBV5-1 and TRBJ2-6; 9 bases match TRBD1. From germline, CDR1 is SGHRS and CDR2 YFSETQ. Trimming cost V 4 bases and J 2 bases; bases outside gene matches: 13. This CDR3 is built from 19 residues. The CDR3 coding sequence is TGCGCCAGCAGCGCAACGATTGGACAGGGGCGGACTGGGGCCAACGTCCTGACTTTC. It is translated as CASSATIGQGRTGANVLTF.

V is TRBV6-6 and J is TRBJ2-7; D is uncertain. CDR3 size: 12 residues. Trimming cost V 5 bases and J 2 bases, with 7 bases left between them. CDR1 is MNHNY and CDR2 is SVGAGI in the germline V gene (reference sequence). The CDR3 nucleotides read TGTGCCAGCAGTACTGGGCCCTACGAGCAGTACTTC. Protein sequence: CASSTGPYEQYF.

This sequence joins TRBV6-6 and TRBJ1-2, with TRBD1 matching 11 bases. Germline V lookup: CDR1 MNHNY, CDR2 SVGAGI (reference sequence). The CDR3 runs to 14 residues. With V trimmed by 5 bases and J by 8 bases, 7 bases remained unmatched. This CDR3 is CASSGQGATWGYTF. The DNA for the CDR3 is TGTGCCAGCAGTGGACAGGGGGCTACTTGGGGCTACACCTTC.

The count of this clone is one. The CDR3 DNA sequence: TGCGCCAGCAGTAGTAGGGGTCGGATCACCGGGGAGCTGTTTTTT. Amino acid sequence: CASSSRGRITGELFF. This chain uses TRBV4-3 with TRBJ2-2, with a tentative D call TRBD1 (5 bases). This CDR3 is 15 amino acids long. V lost 6 bases to trimming and J lost 4 bases, with 15 bases between them. From germline, CDR1 is LGHNA and CDR2 YSLEER.

The V gene is TRBV5-4, the J gene TRBJ1-3, with TRBD1 matching over 8 bases. The CDR3 extends over 17 amino acids. V was clipped by 4 bases and J by 4 bases; unmatched bases: 13. Germline V lookup: CDR1 SGHNT, CDR2 YYREEE (reference sequence). CDR3 DNA: TGTGCCAGCAGCCCCGGGGGACAGGCAGGATTCGGAAACACCATATATTTT. Translating it yields CASSPGGQAGFGNTIYF. Full variable domain (missing parts from reference TRBV5-4 and TRBJ1-3): ETGVTQSPTHLIKTRGQQVTLRCSSQSGHNTVSWYQQALGQGPQFIFQYYREEENGRGNFPPRFSGLQFPNYSSELNVNALELDDSALYLCASSPGGQAGFGNTIYFGEGSWLTVV.

The chain couples TRBV5-5 to TRBJ1-2; a possible D gene is TRBD1 (6 bases). The V gene lost 1 base and the J gene lost 8 bases, with 12 bases spanning the gap. Germline V gene sequence: CDR1 SGHKS, CDR2 YYEKEE (reference sequence). The CDR3 totals 13 residues. The CDR3 DNA is TGTGCCAGCAGCTTGAACAGGGACGGCGGCTACACCTTC. This encodes CASSLNRDGGYTF.

V and J are TRBV5-1 and TRBJ2-2; D gene unclear. Per the germline V gene, CDR1 is SGHRS and CDR2 is YFSETQ. Trimming took off 4 bases at V and 4 bases at J, with 8 bases between the two ends. This CDR3 region has 13 residues. In DNA form, the CDR3 reads TGCGCCAGCAGCAGTGAAGGCACCGGGGAGCTGTTTTTT. It codes for CASSSEGTGELFF. Filled out from reference TRBV5-1 and TRBJ2-2, the complete variable domain reads KAGVTQTPRYLIKTRGQQVTLSCSPISGHRSVSWYQQTPGQGLQFLFEYFSETQRNKGNFPGRFSGRQFSNSRSEMNVSTLELGDSALYLCASSSEGTGELFFGEGSRLTVL.

The gene calls are TRBV10-2 and TRBJ1-4, with D perhaps TRBD1 (5 bases). V lost 4 bases and J 2 bases, leaving 8 bases between the germline ends. Germline loops: CDR1 WSHSY, CDR2 SAAADI. The CDR3 consists of 14 residues. CDR3 sequence: CASSATGTNEKLFF. CDR3 sequence (DNA): TGCGCCAGCAGTGCTACAGGCACTAATGAAAAACTGTTTTTT.

J is TRBJ2-7 and V is TRBV6-1; 9 bases align to TRBD2. The CDR3 totals 15 residues. Germline assignment: CDR1 MNHNS and CDR2 SASEGT. The junction had 3 bases not matched to a gene; V was cut back by 3 bases and J by 0 bases. The CDR3 is CASSELAGSSYEQYF. The CDR3, as DNA: TGTGCCAGCAGTGAGCTAGCGGGATCCTCCTACGAGCAGTACTTC.

The chain links TRBV25-1 to TRBJ1-5; D gene unclear. The CDR3 has 13 amino acids. The germline V gene has CDR1 MGHDK and CDR2 SYGVNS. V gave up 4 bases and J gave up 10 bases, with 14 bases separating them. CDR3 DNA sequence: TGTGCCAGCAGTGGGCGAGACGGATCTCCCCAGCATTTT. This translates into CASSGRDGSPQHF.

The J gene is TRBJ1-5, the V gene TRBV19; 12 nucleotides align to TRBD1. The CDR3 sequence is 14 residues long. V lost 9 bases, J lost 6 bases, and 6 bases stayed unmatched. The V gene's germline CDR1 is LNHDA and CDR2 SQIVND (reference sequence). The CDR3 DNA sequence: TGTGCCAGCACCGGGACAGGGGGCATTCAGCCCCAGCATTTT. Translating it yields CASTGTGGIQPQHF.